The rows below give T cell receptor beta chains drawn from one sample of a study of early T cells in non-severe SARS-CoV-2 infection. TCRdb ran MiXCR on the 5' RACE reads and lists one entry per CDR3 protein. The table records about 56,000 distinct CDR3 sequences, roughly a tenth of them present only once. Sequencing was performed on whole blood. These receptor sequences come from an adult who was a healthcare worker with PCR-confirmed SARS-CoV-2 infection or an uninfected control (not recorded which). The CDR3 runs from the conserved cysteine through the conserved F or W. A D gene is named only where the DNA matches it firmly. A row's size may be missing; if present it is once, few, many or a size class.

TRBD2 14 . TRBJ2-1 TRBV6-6 TGTGCCAGCAGTTACTCGGGGACTACCCCTGAGCAGTTCTTC CASSYSGTTPEQFF
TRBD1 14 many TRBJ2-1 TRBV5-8 TGTGCCAGCAGCCCGGAAGGTTTTAGGACAGGGGGGGTCTTC CASSPEGFRTGGVF
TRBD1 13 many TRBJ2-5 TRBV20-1 TGCAGTGCCATTCAGGGGGCTCAAGAGACCCAGTACTTC CSAIQGAQETQYF
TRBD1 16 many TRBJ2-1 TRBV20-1 TGCAGTGCTAGAGATCTCGGGACAGGCATAGGGGATGAGCAGTTCTTC CSARDLGTGIGDEQFF
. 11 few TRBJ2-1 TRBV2 TGTGCCAGCAGTGGGGACAATGAGCAGTTCTTC CASSGDNEQFF
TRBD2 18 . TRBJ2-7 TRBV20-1 TGCAGTGCTCGAAGACTAGCGGGGGAGGGCCCAGGTCTTTACGAGCAGTACTTC CSARRLAGEGPGLYEQYF
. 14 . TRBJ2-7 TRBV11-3 TGTGCCAGCAGCCCCGGCAGGAGCTCCTACGAGCAGTACTTC CASSPGRSSYEQYF
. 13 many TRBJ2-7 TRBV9 TGTGCCAGCAGCGAAGACAGTTCCTACGAGCAGTACTTC CASSEDSSYEQYF
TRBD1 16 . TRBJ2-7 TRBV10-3 TGTGCCATCAGTGAGAAAGGGGGACAGGGAGGGCACGAGCAGTACTTC CAISEKGGQGGHEQYF
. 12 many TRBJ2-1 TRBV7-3 TGTGCCAGCAGCTCCCAAGGCGGAAAGCAGTTCTTC CASSSQGGKQFF
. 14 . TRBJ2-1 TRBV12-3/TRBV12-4 TGTGCCAGCGTCAACGAGGGCTCCTACAATGAGCAGTTCTTC CASVNEGSYNEQFF
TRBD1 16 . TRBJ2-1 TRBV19 TGTGCCAGTAGTATAGATCACAGGGGGCTGTACAATGAGCAGTTCTTC CASSIDHRGLYNEQFF
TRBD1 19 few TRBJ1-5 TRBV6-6 TGTGCCAGCTCAACGGGCCCTTACAGGGGCCGCCAGGACAATCAGCCCCAGCATTTT CASSTGPYRGRQDNQPQHF
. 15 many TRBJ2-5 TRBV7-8 TGTGCCAGCAGCCCCTGGGGGGGGCGTGGGGAGACCCAGTACTTC CASSPWGGRGETQYF
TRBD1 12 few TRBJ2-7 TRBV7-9 TGTGCCAGCAGCGCGGACAGGGCCGAGCAGTACTTC CASSADRAEQYF
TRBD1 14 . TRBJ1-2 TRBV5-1 TGCGCCAGCAGCTTGGGACAGGGATCCGATGGCTACACCTTC CASSLGQGSDGYTF
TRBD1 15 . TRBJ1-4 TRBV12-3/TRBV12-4 TGTGCCAGCAGTCCACCGGGACAGGGGCGTGAAAAACTGTTTTTT CASSPPGQGREKLFF
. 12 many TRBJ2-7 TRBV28 TGTGCCAGCAGTTTATTACAGGCCGAGCAGTACTTC CASSLLQAEQYF
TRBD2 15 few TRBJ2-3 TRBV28 TGTGCCAGCAGTCTCGGCGGGAGGAGCACAGATACGCAGTATTTT CASSLGGRSTDTQYF
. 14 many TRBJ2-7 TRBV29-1 TGCAGCGTTTCGACGACGGGCAGGGTTGGCGAGCAGTACTTC CSVSTTGRVGEQYF
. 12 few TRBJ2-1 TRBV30 TGTGCCTGGAGTGGCGGGCGAGGAGATTCGTTCTTC CAWSGGRGDSFF
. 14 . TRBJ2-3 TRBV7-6 TGTGCCAGCACCCCCCTAGGCAACACAGATACGCAGTATTTT CASTPLGNTDTQYF
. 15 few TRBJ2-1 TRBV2 TGTGCCAGCAGTGAACTGATTCCCTCCTACAATGAGCAGTTCTTC CASSELIPSYNEQFF
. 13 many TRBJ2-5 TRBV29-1 TGCAGCGTTGAAAGTCAGGGAGGCGAGACCCAGTACTTC CSVESQGGETQYF
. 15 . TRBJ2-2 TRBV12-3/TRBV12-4 TGTGCCAGCAGTTTCCAGGGGTTGAACACCGGGGAGCTGTTTTTT CASSFQGLNTGELFF
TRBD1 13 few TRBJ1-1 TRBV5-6 TGTGCCAGCAGCGCCCGGACAGGGACTGAAGCTTTCTTT CASSARTGTEAFF
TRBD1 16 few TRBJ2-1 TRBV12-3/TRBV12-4 TGTGCCAGCAGCCGAAGCCTAGGGACAGTCCACAATGAGCAGTTCTTC CASSRSLGTVHNEQFF
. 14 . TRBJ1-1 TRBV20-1 TGCAGTGCTAGAGATTCGGGAGGCCCGGGTGGAGCTTTCTTT CSARDSGGPGGAFF
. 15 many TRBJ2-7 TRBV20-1 TGCAGTGCTAGAGCTAGGACTATCCCATCCTACGAGCAGTACTTC CSARARTIPSYEQYF
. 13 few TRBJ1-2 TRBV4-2 TGTGCCAGCAGCCAAGGGGGGGTCGATGGCTACACCTTC CASSQGGVDGYTF
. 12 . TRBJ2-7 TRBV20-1 TGCAGTGCTCCCCACGGGAGTAACGAGCAGTACTTC CSAPHGSNEQYF
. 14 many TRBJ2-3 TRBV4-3 TGCGCCAGCAGCCAAACTGTAGGGAGAGGGACGCAGTATTTT CASSQTVGRGTQYF
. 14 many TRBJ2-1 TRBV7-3 TGTGCCAGCAGCTTAAATGCGGTCGGCGGGGAGCAGTTCTTC CASSLNAVGGEQFF
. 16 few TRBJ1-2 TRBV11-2 TGTGCCAGCAGCTTAGTACCAGGGATAGGCGGCTATGGCTACACCTTC CASSLVPGIGGYGYTF
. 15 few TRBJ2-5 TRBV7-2 TGTGCCAGCGCGTACCTCGGGGCAACCGGGGAGACCCAGTACTTC CASAYLGATGETQYF
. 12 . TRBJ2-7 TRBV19 TGTGCCAGTAGTACCCCCTCCTACGAGCAGTACTTC CASSTPSYEQYF
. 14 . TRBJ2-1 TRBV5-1 TGCGCCAGCAGCTCGGTACCCCCGGGGAATGAGCAGTTCTTC CASSSVPPGNEQFF
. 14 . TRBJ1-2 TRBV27 TGTGCCAGCACCCCCGTCGGGGCCGGCTATGGCTACACCTTC CASTPVGAGYGYTF
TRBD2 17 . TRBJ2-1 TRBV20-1 TGCAGTGCTAGAGATATGGTACGGCGGGAGGGAGTGGATGAGCAGTTCTTC CSARDMVRREGVDEQFF
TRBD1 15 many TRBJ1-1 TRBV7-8 TGTGCCAGCAGCCCCCCCCGGGACAGGGCCGAGGAAGCTTTCTTT CASSPPRDRAEEAFF
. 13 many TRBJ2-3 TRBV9 TGTGCCAGCAGCGTGCGCGAGGTCGATACGCAGTATTTT CASSVREVDTQYF
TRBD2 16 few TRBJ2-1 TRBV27 TGTGCCAGCAAGTTTACTAGCGGGGGGACTAAGGGGGAGCAGTTCTTC CASKFTSGGTKGEQFF
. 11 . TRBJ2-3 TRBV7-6 TGTGCCAGCAGCTTGAGGAATACGCAGTATTTT CASSLRNTQYF
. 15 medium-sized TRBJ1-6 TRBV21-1 TGTGCCAGCAAGCTCTCGAGCGGCAATAATTCACCCCTCCACTTT CASKLSSGNNSPLHF
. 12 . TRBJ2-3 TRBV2 TGTGTCACCCTTTGGAGGGGAGATACGCAGTATTTT CVTLWRGDTQYF
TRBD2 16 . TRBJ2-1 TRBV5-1 TGCGCCAGCAGCATAATAGCGGGAAGCTCCTACAATGAGCAGTTCTTC CASSIIAGSSYNEQFF
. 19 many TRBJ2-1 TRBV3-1 TGTGCCAGCAGCCAAGAGGACGTCGCTTTAGGGTACTCCTACAATGAGCAGTTCTTC CASSQEDVALGYSYNEQFF
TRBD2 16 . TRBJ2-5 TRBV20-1 TGCAGTGCTAGCAGAGGGTCGGGAGGGCCGGCGGAGACCCAGTACTTC CSASRGSGGPAETQYF